This TCR beta chain was retrieved from a study of T cells in Graves' hyperthyroidism and ophthalmopathy. CDR1 KGHDR and CDR2 SFDVKD come from the germline V gene. The CDR3 is 17 residues long. Trimming removed 4 bases from V and 2 bases from J, with 19 bases in between. For Graves' hyperthyroidism to be stable, ophthalmopathy could not progress within 18 months. Broader study findings: In validation, the model predicted ophthalmopathy. These predictions came a median about 6.5 months before onset.

RNA transcripts served as the template for amplifying TCR beta CDR3 regions. The HTBI primer set served for first-round RT-PCR of the TCR CDR3. Using its own MiXCR run on the multiplex PCR reads, TCRdb lists one record per CDR3 protein. The sample includes around 760,000 distinct CDR3 sequences, approximately 40% of them seen just once. To note about this clonotype: Its specificity is not known.

The gene calls are TRBV24-1 and TRBJ2-5, with D uncertain. Material for sequencing was blood. This receptor was obtained from a woman in her thirties or forties with Graves' hyperthyroidism. The CDR3 coding sequence is TGTGCCACCAGTGACAGCAGTCCCCGGAAAGCGCAAGAGACCCAGTACTTC. The encoded protein is CATSDSSPRKAQETQYF.